A single T cell receptor (beta chain) is shown here with its context. Antigen: not known. The length of the CDR3 is 12 residues. The V end was cut by 5 bases, the J end by 6 bases, with 9 bases between. The V gene's germline CDR1 is LNHDA and CDR2 SQIVND (reference sequence). These data originate in a study of T cell responses to AZD1222 COVID-19 vaccine. Points from the study as a whole: Most donors were white British and more were female, and clonal diversity was possibly underestimated. The peak T cell response came first, and repertoires were sampled only after it.

Here immunoSEQ multiplex PCR was the method, and the copy in TCRdb shows in-frame clones only, minus some. The data show under 200,000 clones, more than 80% seen once. The chain recombines TRBV19 with TRBJ2-3; D remains unclear. This receptor was taken from an adult who received the MenACWY meningococcal vaccine as a control. Sample: peripheral blood, taken 28 days after the second dose of the MenACWY control vaccine. In DNA, the CDR3 is TGTGCCAGTAGTTCCCAATGGGATACGCAGTATTTT. Its protein product is CASSSQWDTQYF.